This passage covers 8 T cell receptor beta chains from one sample sequenced in a study of T cell responses to AZD1222 COVID-19 vaccine. Using immunoSEQ multiplex PCR, the repertoire was profiled, and TCRdb retains in-frame clones only, with some absent. The data hold roughly 170,000 clones, with over 75% observed a single time. This sample comprised peripheral blood, obtained on day 0 of AZD1222 vaccination. The receptor set was obtained from an adult in good health.

This clone appeared a single time. The chain is built from TRBV6-5 and TRBJ1-1; 7 bases align to TRBD1. CDR1 is MNHEY and CDR2 is SVGAGI in the germline V gene. The V gene end was trimmed by 7 bases and the J gene end by 7 bases; junction bases not matched to a gene: 12. The CDR3 contains 14 residues. The CDR3 protein is CASKVRTGEYEAFF. The CDR3 region has the DNA TGTGCCAGCAAGGTTCGGACAGGAGAATATGAAGCTTTCTTT.

The chain couples TRBV6-1 to TRBJ1-1; D gene ambiguous. The CDR3 has 15 residues. V was trimmed by 3 bases and J by 1 base, leaving 12 bases between them. Germline CDR1 reads MNHNS; CDR2 reads SASEGT. The CDR3: CASSDPGRRNTEAFF. The CDR3 DNA follows: TGTGCCAGCAGTGATCCGGGTCGGCGGAACACTGAAGCTTTCTTT.

The CDR3 protein is CASSYSGARGTEAFF. Written as DNA, the CDR3 is TGTGCCAGCAGTTACTCGGGGGCGCGGGGGACTGAAGCTTTCTTT. This sequence joins TRBV6-5 and TRBJ1-1; D may be TRBD1 (6 bases). V lost 0 bases and J lost 5, with 13 bases in between. The CDR3 covers 15 residues. Germline V gene data show CDR1 as MNHEY and CDR2 as SVGAGI.

The chain carries TRBV4-3 and TRBJ2-3; D may correspond to TRBD1 or TRBD2 (5 bases each). Trimming left V 3 bases short and J 5 bases short, with 9 bases between. CDR3 size: 13 residues. Looked up from germline, CDR1 is LGHNA and CDR2 is YSLEER. The CDR3 region is CASSQGRGDTQYF. CDR3 bases: TGCGCCAGCAGCCAGGGACGGGGAGATACGCAGTATTTT.

The chain joins TRBV7-2 to TRBJ2-5; no clear D. V was shortened by 2 bases and J by 5 bases, with 12 bases between the two germline ends. In germline, CDR1 is SGHTA, CDR2 FQGNSA. CDR3 length equals 14 residues. CDR3 region: CASSLFSAPETQYF. The CDR3 DNA sequence: TGTGCCAGCAGCTTATTCTCAGCTCCGGAGACCCAGTACTTC.

This clone was counted only a few times. The gene calls are TRBV6-2 or TRBV6-3 and TRBJ1-1, with D possibly matching TRBD1 (6 bases). Germline CDR1 reads MNHEY; CDR2 reads SVGEGT. The CDR3 contains 18 residues. Trimming shortened V by 3 bases and J by 7 bases, and 27 bases separated the two germline ends. This CDR3 is CASSYTRQAGAEGFEAFF. The CDR3, as DNA: TGTGCCAGCAGTTATACCAGACAGGCTGGCGCAGAGGGTTTTGAAGCTTTCTTT.

The rearrangement links TRBV7-2 to TRBJ2-7, with D possibly TRBD1 on 6 matching bases. The germline V gene encodes CDR1 SGHTA and CDR2 FQGNSA. The V and J ends lost 6 bases and 2 bases respectively, with 17 bases between them. The CDR3 consists of 15 residues. As DNA, the CDR3 is TGTGCCAGCAGTTATGAACAGGGACCGACCTACGAGCAGTACTTC. This codes for CASSYEQGPTYEQYF.

The chain is built from TRBV29-1 and TRBJ1-2; TRBD1 matches 7 bases. Germline values: CDR1 SQVTM, CDR2 ANQGSEA. V was clipped by 6 bases and J by 4 bases; unmatched bases: 11. The CDR3 is 14 amino acids. The CDR3 loop reads CSVGARDSSYGYTF. The CDR3 nucleotides are TGCAGCGTGGGGGCTAGGGACAGCTCCTATGGCTACACCTTC.